The next 21 T cell receptor beta chains were all read from a single sample in a study of shared clonotypes between healthy human individuals. Here immunoSEQ multiplex PCR was the method, and the copy in TCRdb shows in-frame clones only, minus some. The table lists hundreds of thousands of clones, approximately 80% of them singletons, with 10% to 15% in the top ten. Material: PBMCs. These receptors all come from a woman between 35 and 50 years old in good health. Some clones in this sample may be carry-over from other donors' samples.

V usage is TRBV19 and J usage is TRBJ1-4; 7 bases align to TRBD1. This CDR3 has 14 amino acids. The junction had 8 bases not matched to a gene; V was cut back by 8 bases and J by 5 bases. Looked up from germline, CDR1 is LNHDA and CDR2 is SQIVND (reference sequence). CDR3 protein: CASGTTGTNEKLFF. CDR3 in DNA: TGTGCCAGTGGTACGACAGGGACGAATGAAAAACTGTTTTTT.

This chain uses TRBV27 with TRBJ2-5; D is possibly TRBD2 (6 bases). Trimming removed 4 bases at V and 11 bases at J, with 17 bases between. CDR3 length: 13 amino acids. In germline, CDR1 is MNHEY, CDR2 SMNVEV (reference sequence). CDR3 nucleotides: TGTGCCAGCAGTTACGATCGGGACTTATGGCAGTACTTC. Residues: CASSYDRDLWQYF.

This clone showed up just once. The rearrangement links TRBV4-3 to TRBJ2-3; D remains ambiguous. Germline-derived CDR1 and CDR2 are LGHNA and YSLEER. Trimming left V 6 bases short and J 7 bases short, with 11 bases between. The CDR3 extends over 12 amino acids. The CDR3 DNA follows: TGCGCCAGCAGTCCTAACCGGTATACGCAGTATTTT. Translating gives CASSPNRYTQYF.

This clone was seen only once. The V call is TRBV19, the J call TRBJ2-4; D may be TRBD1 (6 bases). V lost 1 base to trimming and J lost 8 bases, with 12 bases between them. The CDR3 is 14 amino acids. Germline CDR1 is LNHDA and CDR2 is SQIVND (reference sequence). The CDR3 DNA reads TGTGCCAGTAGTATAGGCACAGGGCACGACATTCAGTACTTC. This encodes CASSIGTGHDIQYF.

The gene calls are TRBV7-9 and TRBJ2-1; D may be TRBD2 (8 bases). Germline CDR1 is SEHNR and CDR2 is FQNEAQ (reference sequence). The CDR3 sequence is 18 residues long. V was shortened by 3 bases and J by 6 bases, with 24 bases between the two germline ends. Written as DNA, the CDR3 is TGTGCCAGCAGCTTGATTCCGGGACAGAAAACTAGCGGCAATGAGCAGTTCTTC. Translation: CASSLIPGQKTSGNEQFF.

This clone was recorded many times. A junction end diverges from the germline sequence, so it may reflect a read error. This chain uses TRBV7-7 with TRBJ2-7; D ambiguous. The CDR3 has 9 residues. The germline V gene has CDR1 SSHAT and CDR2 FNYEAQ (reference sequence). The CDR3 loop is CASSRLWVF. The CDR3 coding sequence is TGTGCTAGCAGCCGCCTCTGGGTCTTC.

This chain joins TRBV19 and TRBJ1-5; TRBD1 agrees at 9 bases. CDR1 is LNHDA, CDR2 SQIVND, per germline (reference sequence). The CDR3 extends over 14 amino acids. The junction had 7 bases not matched to a gene; V was cut back by 6 bases and J by 7 bases. The CDR3: CASRLRGQGQPQHF. CDR3 DNA: TGTGCCAGTAGACTTCGGGGACAGGGACAGCCCCAGCATTTT.

This clone appeared a few times. This chain connects TRBV27 to TRBJ1-2; TRBD1 is a possible D gene (5 bases). Germline V gene sequence: CDR1 MNHEY, CDR2 SMNVEV (reference sequence). V lost 2 bases, J lost 8 bases, and 15 bases lay in between. The CDR3 consists of 14 residues. This CDR3 is CASSLRRGAGGYTF. CDR3 DNA sequence: TGTGCCAGCAGTTTAAGGCGCGGGGCGGGGGGCTACACCTTC.

This clone was seen ten or more times. The V gene is TRBV19, the J gene TRBJ2-1; TRBD2 aligns across 10 bases. Germline trimming cut 8 bases from V and 4 bases from J; bases unmatched to any gene: 14. Germline V lookup: CDR1 LNHDA, CDR2 SQIVND (reference sequence). CDR3 length: 17 residues. For the CDR3, the DNA is TGTGCCAGTTCCGGGACTAGCGCCTTCCACCTTTACAATGAGCAGTTCTTC. This gives the protein CASSGTSAFHLYNEQFF.

This clone came up once. The J gene is TRBJ2-7, the V gene TRBV5-5; 8 bases agree with TRBD2. Germline V gene lookup returns CDR1 SGHKS and CDR2 YYEKEE (reference sequence). The junction had 8 bases not matched to a gene; V was cut back by 7 bases and J by 2 bases. The CDR3 has 14 amino acids. CDR3: CASHYTSGAYEQYF. The CDR3 nucleotides are TGTGCCAGCCACTATACTAGCGGAGCCTACGAGCAGTACTTC.

The V call is TRBV27, the J call TRBJ1-2; a possible D gene is TRBD1 (5 bases). The germline V gene encodes CDR1 MNHEY and CDR2 SMNVEV (reference sequence). The CDR3 runs to 14 residues. The V and J ends lost 3 bases and 4 bases respectively, with 12 bases between them. The CDR3 nucleotides are TGTGCCAGCAGTTTCTCCGGGACCGCCTATGGCTACACCTTC. It is translated as CASSFSGTAYGYTF.

This chain uses TRBV7-2 with TRBJ2-3; possible D gene TRBD1, 5 bases. The CDR3 has 15 residues. V was cut by 3 bases and J by 3 bases, with 13 bases left in between. Germline loops: CDR1 SGHTA, CDR2 FQGNSA. CDR3 bases: TGTGCCAGCAGCTTGACTGGCAGGGATACAGATACGCAGTATTTT. Amino acid sequence: CASSLTGRDTDTQYF.

In its sample, this clone was seen once. The rearrangement links TRBV5-1 to TRBJ2-5; D not certain. Matching the DNA end better, TRBJ2-7 makes the J call doubtful. CDR1 is SGHRS and CDR2 is YFSETQ in the germline V gene. CDR3 length: 13 amino acids. The CDR3 DNA sequence: TGCGCCAGCAGCTTGGGGGCGGCCTACGAGCAGTACTTC. It encodes CASSLGAAYEQYF.

This rearrangement joins TRBV27 to TRBJ2-7; tentatively, D is TRBD1 (7 bases). This CDR3 is built from 15 residues. The germline gives CDR1 MNHEY, CDR2 SMNVEV (reference sequence). Trimming removed 0 bases at V and 4 bases at J, with 13 bases between. CDR3 sequence reads: CASSLSRQGGYEQYF. The CDR3 coding sequence is TGTGCCAGCAGTTTATCTCGGCAGGGGGGATACGAGCAGTACTTC.

The genes are TRBV6-1 and TRBJ2-1; TRBD2 matches at 10 bases. V dropped 0 bases and J dropped 8; count of bases not matched to a gene: 7. This CDR3 contains 16 residues. Germline lookup yields CDR1 MNHNS and CDR2 SASEGT. CDR3 coding DNA: TGTGCCAGCAGTGAAGCCACTAGCGGGATTGGCGATGAGCAGTTCTTC. Encoded protein: CASSEATSGIGDEQFF.

This clone was detected a few times. The rearrangement uses TRBV7-6 and TRBJ1-4; unclear D gene. V lost 4 bases and J lost 8, with 11 bases in between. This CDR3 comprises 13 residues. Looked up from germline, CDR1 is SGHVS and CDR2 is FNYEAQ. For the CDR3, the DNA is TGTGCCAGCAGCTCCCTATCCGGGGAAAAACTGTTTTTT. This codes for CASSSLSGEKLFF.

This clone came up once. Possible read error: a much larger clone is one base away. Other nucleotide sequences in the sample specify the same CDR3. The V gene is TRBV18, the J gene TRBJ1-1, with unresolved D. The CDR3 sequence is 14 residues long. CDR1 is KGHSH and CDR2 is LQKENI in the germline V gene. Here the CDR3 DNA reads TGTGCCAGTTCACCGGTAGAATGGGGCACTGAAGCTTTCTTT. It yields the protein CASSPVEWGTEAFF. The full variable domain, with the rest looked up from reference TRBV18 and TRBJ1-1, is NAGVMQNPRHLVRRRGQEARLRCSPMKGHSHVYWYRQLPEEGLKFMVYLQKENIIDESGMPKERFSAEFPKEGPSILRIQQVVRGDSAAYFCASSPVEWGTEAFFGQGTRLTVV.

This chain links TRBV13 with TRBJ2-7, with unresolved D. The V gene lost 5 bases and the J gene lost 6 bases, with 8 bases spanning the gap. CDR3 length: 11 amino acids. Germline V gene data show CDR1 as PRHDT and CDR2 as FYEKMQ (reference sequence). The CDR3 protein is CASSKTPEQYF. CDR3 DNA: TGTGCCAGCAGCAAAACTCCCGAGCAGTACTTC.

This clone was seen a handful of times. The rearrangement links TRBV9 to TRBJ2-7, with TRBD2 as a possible D gene (5 bases). Germline V lookup: CDR1 SGDLS, CDR2 YYNGEE. With 5 bases removed from V and 5 bases from J, the gap between germline ends came to 8 bases. The CDR3 extends over 11 amino acids. The CDR3 is CASSRGNEQYF. CDR3 DNA: TGTGCCAGCAGTCGGGGAAACGAGCAGTACTTC. Filled out from reference TRBV9 and TRBJ2-7, the complete variable domain reads DSGVTQTPKHLITATGQRVTLRCSPRSGDLSVYWYQQSLDQGLQFLIQYYNGEERAKGNILERFSAQQFPDLHSELNLSSLELGDSALYFCASSRGNEQYFGPGTRLTVT.

The V gene is TRBV5-1, the J gene TRBJ2-5, with D perhaps given as TRBD1 or TRBD2 (5 bases each). V gave up 7 bases and J gave up 1 base, with 23 bases separating them. In germline, CDR1 is SGHRS, CDR2 YFSETQ. The CDR3 sequence is 17 residues long. CDR3 coding DNA: TGCGCCAGCCGAAAGAACCTGGGGGTAGCGAGCCAAGAGACCCAGTACTTC. Amino acids: CASRKNLGVASQETQYF.

The table lists this clone with a few counts. The chain couples TRBV20-1 to TRBJ2-1; unclear D gene. The CDR3 covers 11 residues. CDR1 and CDR2 (germline): DFQATT, SNEGSKA (reference sequence). With 2 bases removed from V and 3 bases from J, the gap between germline ends came to 2 bases. DNA of the CDR3: TGCAGTGCTAGATTCTACAATGAGCAGTTCTTC. Translated: CSARFYNEQFF.